The text below deals with one T cell receptor beta chain. The junction had 6 bases not matched to a gene; V was cut back by 3 bases and J by 2 bases. Germline-derived CDR1 and CDR2 are MNHNS and SASEGT. The CDR3 is made up of 15 amino acids. This entry comes from a study of Graves' ophthalmopathy and Graves' hyperthyroidism. Researchers took RNA transcripts and amplified TCR beta CDR3 regions from them. Second-round multiplex PCR came after first-round RT-PCR with HTBI primers. TCRdb recomputed calls from the multiplex PCR reads with MiXCR, one row per CDR3 protein. Here the sample spans some 350,000 distinct CDR3 sequences, 17% being singletons.

The chain combines TRBV6-1 with TRBJ1-2, with 7 bases lining up with TRBD1. The specimen sequenced was peripheral blood. The TCR sequence derives from an adult woman with stable Graves' hyperthyroidism. CDR3 bases: TGTGCCAGCAGTGAGGGACAGTCCCGCAACTATGGCTACACCTTC. Its translation is CASSEGQSRNYGYTF.